Reported below is one TCR beta chain. This specimen comes from a study of Ad26.COV2.S vaccination and SARS-CoV-2 variants. Treatment: over 15 received Ad26.COV2.S at low or high dose, single or two shots; five or six received placebo; per-sample allocation not given. Sampling was performed 63 days after the first vaccine or placebo injection. Data came from immunoSEQ multiplex PCR; TCRdb stores just in-frame clones and leaves some out. This sample has about 410,000 clones, with around nine tenths found just once. The clonotype was recovered from a person aged 18 to 65 who received the Ad26.COV2.S COVID-19 vaccine or a placebo. The starting material was peripheral blood, obtained in a trial of Ad26.COV2.S vaccine versus placebo.

The CDR3 loop reads CASSLDWDRVNYEQYF. In DNA form, the CDR3 reads TGCGCCAGCAGCTTGGACTGGGACAGGGTGAACTACGAGCAGTACTTC. The gene calls are TRBV5-1 and TRBJ2-7, with 9 bases lining up with TRBD1. The CDR3 length is 16 residues. Germline V gene data show CDR1 as SGHRS and CDR2 as YFSETQ. J lost 3 bases, V lost 0 bases, and 7 bases had no gene match.